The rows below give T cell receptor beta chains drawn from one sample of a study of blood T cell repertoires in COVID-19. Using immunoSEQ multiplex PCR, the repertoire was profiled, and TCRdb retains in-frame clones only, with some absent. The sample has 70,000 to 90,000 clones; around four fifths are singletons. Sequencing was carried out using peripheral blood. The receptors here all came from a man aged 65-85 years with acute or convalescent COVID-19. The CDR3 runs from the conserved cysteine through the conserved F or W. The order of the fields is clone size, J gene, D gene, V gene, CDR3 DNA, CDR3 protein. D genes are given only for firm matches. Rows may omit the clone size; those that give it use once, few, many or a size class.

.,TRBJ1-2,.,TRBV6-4,TGTGCCAGCAGTGCGATCCCAGGGCGGGGCGTCTATGGCTACACCTTC,CASSAIPGRGVYGYTF
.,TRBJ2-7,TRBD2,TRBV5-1,TGCGCCAGCAGCTTACCTCTAGCGGGGAGCGAGCAGTACTTC,CASSLPLAGSEQYF
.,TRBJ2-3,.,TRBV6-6,TGTGCCAGCAACTTACCCGAAGAGGGCACAGATACGCAGTATTTT,CASNLPEEGTDTQYF
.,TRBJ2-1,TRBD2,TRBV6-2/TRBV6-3,TGTGCCAGCAGCCGCCCCACTAGCGGGGGGCCATGGGAGCAGTTCTTC,CASSRPTSGGPWEQFF
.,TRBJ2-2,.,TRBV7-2,TGTGCCAGCAGCTTGGGGGGGACAGGGAACACCGGGGAGCTGTTTTTT,CASSLGGTGNTGELFF
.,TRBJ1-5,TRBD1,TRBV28,TGTGCCAGTTGGACAGGGCCCAATCAGCCCCAGCATTTT,CASWTGPNQPQHF
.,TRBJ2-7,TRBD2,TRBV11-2,TGTGCCAGCAGCCTGGGGGCGGGGGGTCTCCACTACGAGCAGTACTTC,CASSLGAGGLHYEQYF
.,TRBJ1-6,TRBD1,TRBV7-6,TGTGCCAGCAGCTTAGCCTCCGGACAGGGAGATTCACCCCTCCACTTT,CASSLASGQGDSPLHF
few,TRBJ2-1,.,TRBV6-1,TGTGCCAGCAGTGAAGCTACAGGGTCCTACAATGAGCAGTTCTTC,CASSEATGSYNEQFF
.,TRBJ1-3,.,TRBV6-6,TGTGCCAGCAGTTACTCGAGAAGTTATTCTGGAAACACCATATATTTT,CASSYSRSYSGNTIYF
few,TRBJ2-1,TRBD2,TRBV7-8,TGTGCCAGCAGCCCCATCTCACAGGGTGTAGAACTAGCGGGCAACAATGAGCAGTTCTTC,CASSPISQGVELAGNNEQFF
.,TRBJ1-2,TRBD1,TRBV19,TGTGCCAGTAGGGGACAGGGCTCGGGCTATGGCTACACCTTC,CASRGQGSGYGYTF
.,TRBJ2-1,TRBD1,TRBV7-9,TGTGCCAGCAGCCAGCGAGGGGGCTACTACAATGAGCAGTTCTTC,CASSQRGGYYNEQFF